The 19 T cell receptor beta chains listed next were all sequenced from one sample in a study of blood T cell repertoires in COVID-19. Sequencing was performed with immunoSEQ multiplex PCR; in TCRdb, only in-frame clones are kept and a portion is missing. The table lists over 100,000 clones, more than 75% of them singletons. The sequenced sample was peripheral blood. Receptors originate from a man between 65 and 85 years old with acute or convalescent COVID-19.

J is TRBJ1-4 and V is TRBV6-7; 7 bases are shared with TRBD1. TRBV6-7 is flagged as an ORF with uncertain function. Trimming at V came to 9 bases and at J to 7 bases, leaving 14 bases not matched to a gene. The CDR3 is made up of 15 amino acids. The CDR3 DNA reads TGTGCCAGGGGCCGGGACAGTACAACGAGTGAAAAACTGTTTTTT. It translates to CARGRDSTTSEKLFF.

The chain's CDR3 is CASSYGQGAYEQYF. The CDR3 DNA is TGTGCCAGCAGTTACGGACAGGGGGCCTACGAGCAGTACTTC. V and J are TRBV6-5 and TRBJ2-7; TRBD1 matches at 10 bases. The CDR3 extends over 14 amino acids. J gave up 2 bases and V 2 bases, and 0 bases lay outside the gene matches. Germline CDR1 and CDR2: MNHEY and SVGAGI.

The chain has TRBV3-1 (or the pseudogene TRBV3-2) and TRBJ1-1; unclear D gene. V lost 6 bases and J lost 7, with 12 bases in between. Germline V lookup: CDR1 LGHDT, CDR2 YNNKEL (reference sequence). The CDR3 has 12 amino acids. For the CDR3, the DNA is TGTGCCAGCAGACGGGATGCTGGTGAAGCTTTCTTT. This codes for CASRRDAGEAFF.

The V call is TRBV9, the J call TRBJ1-2; D unclear. Deletions cut 0 bases from V and 0 bases from J, with 9 bases between. CDR1 and CDR2 from the germline V gene are SGDLS and YYNGEE. The CDR3 is 15 amino acids. CDR3 sequence: CASSVGQAANYGYTF. CDR3 DNA: TGTGCCAGCAGCGTAGGCCAGGCAGCTAACTATGGCTACACCTTC.

The chain has TRBV5-1 and TRBJ2-3; TRBD1 matches at 10 bases. The CDR3 contains 16 residues. CDR1 SGHRS and CDR2 YFSETQ come from the germline V gene. J gave up 0 bases and V 0 bases, and 1 base lay outside the gene matches. Written as DNA, the CDR3 is TGCGCCAGCAGCTTGGGGGACAGGGGAAGCACAGATACGCAGTATTTT. This gives the protein CASSLGDRGSTDTQYF.

This clone was seen only a few times. The CDR3 region is CAAGLLGVSGELFF. Here the CDR3 DNA reads TGTGCCGCTGGACTACTAGGAGTCTCCGGGGAGCTGTTTTTT. The chain carries TRBV15 and TRBJ2-2; D might be TRBD2 (6 bases). V gave up 11 bases and J gave up 6 bases, with 19 bases separating them. This CDR3 comprises 14 residues. Germline V gene sequence: CDR1 LNHNV, CDR2 YYDKDF (reference sequence).

The rearrangement links TRBV6-2 or TRBV6-3 to TRBJ2-3, with 7 bases aligning to TRBD2. V was pared by 2 bases and J by 5 bases, with 7 bases of the junction left unmatched. CDR3 length equals 15 residues. Germline V gene data show CDR1 as MNHEY and CDR2 as SVGEGT. The CDR3 sequence: CASSYPVVAGDTQYF. The DNA of the CDR3 is TGTGCCAGCAGTTACCCGGTCGTAGCGGGAGATACGCAGTATTTT.

The rearrangement joins TRBV19 to TRBJ2-7, with 14 bases matching TRBD2. V shed 5 bases and J 3 bases; nucleotides not matched to a gene: 15. Germline V gene sequence: CDR1 LNHDA, CDR2 SQIVND (reference sequence). This CDR3 is 19 amino acids long. The CDR3 region has the DNA TGTGCCAGTAGTCGGGAGGGTATGGGGACTAGCGGGGGCCTCTACGAGCAGTACTTC. Translated: CASSREGMGTSGGLYEQYF.

This sequence joins TRBV10-3 and TRBJ2-3; D is possibly TRBD1 (6 bases). This CDR3 is 13 amino acids long. V was shortened by 7 bases and J by 2 bases, with 10 bases between the two germline ends. Germline V gene lookup returns CDR1 ENHRY and CDR2 SYGVKD. CDR3 sequence reads: CAIMGAPTDTQYF. DNA of the CDR3: TGTGCCATCATGGGGGCCCCCACAGATACGCAGTATTTT.

This clone appeared once. This rearrangement joins TRBV29-1 to TRBJ1-5; D ambiguous. The CDR3 runs to 12 residues. V shed 7 bases and J shed 5 bases, with 12 bases lying between them. Looked up from germline, CDR1 is SQVTM and CDR2 is ANQGSEA. For the CDR3, the DNA is TGCAGCGCTACGGACGGGGATCAGCCCCAGCATTTT. This translates into CSATDGDQPQHF.

The chain has TRBV10-3 and TRBJ1-1, with D maybe TRBD1 (5 bases). The CDR3 is made up of 15 amino acids. V lost 0 bases to trimming and J lost 0 bases, with 8 bases between them. CDR1 is ENHRY and CDR2 is SYGVKD in the germline V gene. CDR3 nucleotides: TGTGCCATCAGTGAGTCGAAACAGGTGAACACTGAAGCTTTCTTT. Translation: CAISESKQVNTEAFF.

The DNA of the CDR3 is TGCAGCGTGTGCGAGGGACAGGGGGGACAGCCCCAGCATTTT. Its protein is CSVCEGQGGQPQHF. V is TRBV29-1 and J is TRBJ1-5, with 11 bases matching TRBD1. With 6 bases clipped from V and 7 bases from J, the junction kept 8 bases outside the gene matches. Germline lookup yields CDR1 SQVTM and CDR2 ANQGSEA. The CDR3 spans 14 residues. The full variable domain, completed using reference TRBV29-1 and TRBJ1-5, is SAVISQKPSRDICQRGTSLTIQCQVDSQVTMMFWYRQQPGQSLTLIATANQGSEATYESGFVIDKFPISRPNLTFSTLTVSNMSPEDSSIYLCSVCEGQGGQPQHFGDGTRLSIL.

The rearrangement uses TRBV30 and TRBJ2-1; TRBD1 matches 10 bases. The germline CDR1 and CDR2 sequences are GTSNPN and SVGIG (reference sequence). This CDR3 is built from 12 residues. The V segment lost 5 bases and the J segment 9 bases; nucleotides outside the gene matches: 4. Here the CDR3 reads CAWDRGRGEQFF. CDR3 nucleotide sequence: TGTGCCTGGGACAGGGGGCGAGGTGAGCAGTTCTTC.

This chain joins TRBV19 and TRBJ1-2; D not resolved. V was trimmed by 9 bases and J by 8 bases, leaving 16 bases between them. CDR1 and CDR2 (germline): LNHDA, SQIVND (reference sequence). This CDR3 spans 12 amino acids. For the CDR3, the DNA is TGTGCCAGCGGGAAGTTGGGATCCGGCTACACCTTC. This sequence encodes CASGKLGSGYTF. Combining the CDR3 with reference TRBV19 and TRBJ1-2 gives the whole variable domain DGGITQSPKYLFRKEGQNVTLSCEQNLNHDAMYWYRQDPGQGLRLIYYSQIVNDFQKGDIAEGYSVSREKKESFPLTVTSAQKNPTAFYLCASGKLGSGYTFGSGTRLTVV.

This chain links TRBV11-1 with TRBJ2-7; 12 bases are a match to TRBD2. The CDR3 is 15 amino acids. The trim removed 4 bases at V and 0 bases at J, leaving 1 base unmatched. Germline V gene lookup returns CDR1 SGHAT and CDR2 FQDESV (reference sequence). The CDR3 loop is CASSSTSGSSYEQYF. The CDR3 DNA reads TGTGCCAGCAGCTCGACTAGCGGGAGCTCCTACGAGCAGTACTTC.

The chain is built from TRBV6-6 and TRBJ2-1; 9 bases agree with TRBD2. The CDR3 consists of 14 residues. V trimming: 6 bases; J trimming: 5 bases; junction bases outside the gene matches: 5. The germline gives CDR1 MNHNY, CDR2 SVGAGI (reference sequence). The CDR3 sequence: CASRSGTSNNEQFF. The CDR3 nucleotides read TGTGCCAGCAGGTCGGGGACTAGCAACAATGAGCAGTTCTTC.

This chain uses TRBV29-1 with TRBJ1-1; D is ambiguous. Looked up from germline, CDR1 is SQVTM and CDR2 is ANQGSEA. The V end was cut by 5 bases, the J end by 7 bases, with 14 bases between. The CDR3 totals 12 residues. The CDR3 loop is CSVSPGIGEAFF. CDR3 sequence (DNA): TGCAGCGTTTCCCCCGGGATTGGTGAAGCTTTCTTT.

This clone has only one observation. The rearrangement links TRBV5-6 to TRBJ1-3; tentatively, D is TRBD1 (5 bases). CDR3 length: 16 amino acids. V was cut by 1 base and J by 7 bases, with 18 bases left in between. From germline, CDR1 is SGHDT and CDR2 YYEEEE. For the CDR3, the DNA is TGTGCCAGCAGCTTGTACGGGGGAAGTTTAGGCAACACCATATATTTT. Its translation is CASSLYGGSLGNTIYF.

The chain combines TRBV9 with TRBJ1-1; D is possibly TRBD1 (6 bases). There are 14 residues in the CDR3. Germline-derived CDR1 and CDR2 are SGDLS and YYNGEE. Trimming stripped 0 bases from V and 6 bases from J, with 12 bases between. Written as DNA, the CDR3 is TGTGCCAGCAGCGTAGGACAGGTACGGTCTGAAGCTTTCTTT. Protein product: CASSVGQVRSEAFF. The full variable domain, in which reference TRBV9 and TRBJ1-1 provide the parts outside the CDR3, is DSGVTQTPKHLITATGQRVTLRCSPRSGDLSVYWYQQSLDQGLQFLIQYYNGEERAKGNILERFSAQQFPDLHSELNLSSLELGDSALYFCASSVGQVRSEAFFGQGTRLTVV.